Many counts were recorded for the clone carrying this T cell receptor beta chain. As yet, its antigen is unknown. The read ends 3 residues before the CDR3 terminus; that terminus is restored from the germline J gene. Assay used: immunoSEQ multiplex PCR; TCRdb lists only in-frame clones, some missing. The profile covers about 34,000 clones, none occurring a single time. The CDR3 has 18 residues. Germline lookup yields CDR1 DFQATT and CDR2 SNEGSKA (reference sequence). Germline trimming cut 0 bases from V and 2 bases from J; bases unmatched to any gene: 12. Patients and controls were mostly of Caucasian heritage. The data were obtained in a study of T cell clonality in common variable immunodeficiency. Study-wide results and limits: Patient heterogeneity in the CVID cohort limited correlations between repertoire features and clinical complications. Compared with controls, CVID subjects had fewer shared TCRbeta clones. CVID subjects showed higher TCRbeta clonality than healthy controls.

The chain carries TRBV20-1 and TRBJ2-3, with 9 bases fitting TRBD2. Input material: peripheral blood mononuclear cells. This TCR was sampled from a person aged 18 to 75 in good health. The covered CDR3 bases are TGCAGTGCTAGAGATAGGGGGGGGCTAGCGGGGATCACAGATACG. Translation gives CSARDRGGLAGITDT. The full CDR3 is CSARDRGGLAGITDTQYF.